This T cell receptor (beta chain) was sequenced for a study of T cell clonotyping in hematopoietic cell transplantation. Study-level results: At the given depth, recipient repertoires were over 97% de novo clonotypes. Without cell sorting, CD4 versus CD8 contributions remain unresolved. After transplant, recipient diversity fell while pathologically expanded clonotypes grew through day 180.

This clone turned up a few times. Antigen specificity is unknown. The junction departs from the called germline gene at one end, perhaps through a read error. Sequencing used immunoSEQ multiplex PCR; TCRdb keeps in-frame clones, though not all of them. The repertoire holds more than 15,000 clones, with approximately 61% as singletons. This CDR3 contains 15 residues. Germline CDR1 is ENHRY and CDR2 is SYGVKD. The source of this sequence is a male patient aged 45-60 years who had an allogeneic stem cell transplant from an unrelated donor, so T cells may come from the graft donor. Some clones in this sample may be carry-over from other donors' samples. The sample consisted of PBMCs, taken 30 days after allogeneic stem cell transplant. V usage is TRBV10-3 and J usage is TRBJ2-1; 12 bases agree with TRBD2. For the CDR3, the DNA is TGTGCCATTAGTGTAAGACTAGCGGGGGACAATGAGCAGTTCTTC. Its translation: CAISVRLAGDNEQFF.